Below, 29 T cell receptor beta chains from the same sample are listed, as sequenced in a study of T cell responses to AZD1222 COVID-19 vaccine. Clones were read by immunoSEQ multiplex PCR, and TCRdb kept only the in-frame ones, dropping some. The sample holds around 150,000 clones, 80% to 95% seen once. Source: peripheral blood, taken on day 0 of AZD1222 vaccination. The receptors come from an adult in good health.

The rearrangement uses TRBV2 and TRBJ1-1; a weak D match, TRBD1 (5 bases). Germline CDR1 SNHLY, CDR2 FYNNEI. The germline V and J ends were trimmed by 6 bases and 11 bases, with 16 bases remaining between them. CDR3 size: 12 residues. The CDR3 here is CASRTQGFWAFF. The DNA of the CDR3 is TGTGCCAGCAGAACGCAGGGTTTTTGGGCTTTCTTT.

This chain links TRBV5-1 with TRBJ1-1, with TRBD1 as a possible D gene (6 bases). The CDR3 is made up of 13 amino acids. The germline V and J ends were trimmed by 1 base and 7 bases, with 11 bases remaining between them. The germline gives CDR1 SGHRS, CDR2 YFSETQ. The CDR3 sequence: CASSLTGKDEAFF. The CDR3 DNA sequence: TGCGCCAGCAGCTTGACAGGGAAAGATGAAGCTTTCTTT.

As regards this clone: The DNA is left out, because the CDR3 cannot be placed on it with certainty; the CDR3 is given as TCRdb lists it. This chain uses TRBV5-1 with TRBJ2-2; the table's D call, TRBD1, was not checked against the DNA. The CDR3 totals 15 residues, both ends included. Germline values: CDR1 SGHRS, CDR2 YFSETQ. CDR3: CASILGTDNTGELFF.

The chain uses TRBV11-2 and TRBJ1-2; D ambiguous. Germline-derived CDR1 and CDR2 are SGHAT and FQNNGV. The V end lost 3 bases, the J end lost 7 bases, and 6 bases lay between the germline ends. CDR3 length: 11 residues. CDR3 amino acids: CASSFLSGYTF. For the CDR3, the DNA is TGTGCCAGCAGCTTCCTATCTGGCTACACCTTC.

The rearrangement links TRBV12-3 or TRBV12-4 to TRBJ1-1; 7 bases are a match to TRBD1. The junction had 2 bases not matched to a gene; V was cut back by 5 bases and J by 5 bases. The CDR3 is made up of 12 amino acids. DNA of the CDR3: TGTGCCAGCAGTGTGGACAGGACTGAAGCTTTCTTT. Protein sequence: CASSVDRTEAFF.

V usage is TRBV5-4 and J usage is TRBJ1-4; D gene ambiguous. This CDR3 comprises 15 residues. Germline V gene sequence: CDR1 SGHNT, CDR2 YYREEE (reference sequence). The V end lost 1 base, the J end lost 7 bases, and 14 bases lay between the germline ends. As DNA, the CDR3 is TGTGCCAGCAGCTTGAGGGCAGGAGTCTCTGAAAAACTGTTTTTT. Translating gives CASSLRAGVSEKLFF.

CDR3: CASRHWTSHTGELFF. CDR3 in DNA: TGTGCCAGCAGACACTGGACATCGCACACCGGGGAGCTGTTTTTT. The rearrangement links TRBV6-6 to TRBJ2-2; possibly TRBD1 for D (5 bases). The CDR3 has 15 residues. Germline V lookup: CDR1 MNHNY, CDR2 SVGAGI (reference sequence). V was clipped by 6 bases and J by 3 bases, with 14 bases between them.

This rearrangement joins TRBV6-5 to TRBJ2-1; D ambiguous. Trimming pared 2 bases from V and 6 bases from J, leaving 8 bases between. Germline assignment: CDR1 MNHEY and CDR2 SVGAGI. The CDR3 runs to 13 residues. The CDR3, as DNA: TGTGCCAGCAGTTACGGTCATGGCAATGAGCAGTTCTTC. Amino acid sequence: CASSYGHGNEQFF.

This clone was detected only once. J is TRBJ2-3 and V is TRBV7-8; D is uncertain. The germline V gene has CDR1 SGHVS and CDR2 FQNEAQ. The CDR3 spans 15 residues. V gave up 4 bases and J gave up 1 base, with 12 bases separating them. The CDR3 sequence is CASSSSFRGTDTQYF. The CDR3 nucleotides are TGTGCCAGCAGCTCCTCCTTTCGGGGCACAGATACGCAGTATTTT.

This clone was seen just once. This chain uses TRBV5-4 with TRBJ1-2; D gene ambiguous. Trimming left V 0 bases short and J 10 bases short, with 16 bases between. The CDR3 extends over 14 amino acids. From germline, CDR1 is SGHNT and CDR2 YYREEE (reference sequence). The CDR3 nucleotides are TGTGCCAGCAGCTTGGCCCAGCCCCAAGAGGACTACACCTTC. This sequence encodes CASSLAQPQEDYTF.

This clone was counted once. V gene TRBV18 combines with J gene TRBJ2-4; D is tentatively TRBD1 or TRBD2 (5 bases each). The CDR3 extends over 13 amino acids. Looked up from germline, CDR1 is KGHSH and CDR2 is LQKENI. V was pared by 1 base and J by 9 bases, with 10 bases between. The CDR3 DNA is TGTGCCAGCTCACCACTCCAGGGAGTCATTCAGTACTTC. It is translated as CASSPLQGVIQYF. The full variable domain, rest sourced from reference TRBV18 and TRBJ2-4, is NAGVMQNPRHLVRRRGQEARLRCSPMKGHSHVYWYRQLPEEGLKFMVYLQKENIIDESGMPKERFSAEFPKEGPSILRIQQVVRGDSAAYFCASSPLQGVIQYFGAGTRLSVL.

This clone was observed once. This chain uses TRBV27 with TRBJ2-3; D possibly matches TRBD1 or TRBD2 (6 bases each). This CDR3 is 14 amino acids long. Trimming took 1 base from V and 10 from J, leaving 15 bases between them. CDR1 is MNHEY, CDR2 SMNVEV, per germline (reference sequence). The CDR3 spells CASSLWGAPSAQYF. The CDR3 DNA follows: TGTGCCAGCAGTTTATGGGGGGCCCCTTCGGCGCAGTATTTT.

The genes are TRBV28 and TRBJ1-5, with D maybe TRBD1 (6 bases). The CDR3 runs 14 residues. V lost 3 bases, J lost 4 bases, and 10 bases lay in between. Germline loops: CDR1 MDHEN, CDR2 SYDVKM. CDR3 region: CASSFRDTNQPQHF. In nucleotides, the CDR3 is TGTGCCAGCAGTTTCCGGGACACAAATCAGCCCCAGCATTTT.

The chain has TRBV7-8 and TRBJ1-2; TRBD1 might be the D (6 bases). Trimming left V 5 bases short and J 7 bases short, with 14 bases between. The germline CDR1 and CDR2 sequences are SGHVS and FQNEAQ. This CDR3 is built from 13 residues. This CDR3 reads CASSAGHSGGYTF. CDR3 DNA sequence: TGTGCCAGCAGCGCGGGACACTCAGGTGGCTACACCTTC. Combining the CDR3 with reference TRBV7-8 and TRBJ1-2 gives the whole variable domain GAGVSQSPRYKVAKRGQDVALRCDPISGHVSLFWYQQALGQGPEFLTYFQNEAQLDKSGLPSDRFFAERPEGSVSTLKIQRTQQEDSAVYLCASSAGHSGGYTFGSGTRLTVV.

The chain recombines TRBV6-5 with TRBJ2-7, with a weak D call TRBD2 (6 bases). V was pared by 4 bases and J by 2 bases, with 18 bases between. This CDR3 spans 16 amino acids. CDR1 is MNHEY, CDR2 SVGAGI, per germline. CDR3 sequence (DNA): TGTGCCAGCAGTTCTCATCGCGGGGTGAAAGCCTACGAGCAGTACTTC. As protein: CASSSHRGVKAYEQYF.

The gene calls are TRBV5-4 and TRBJ2-5, with TRBD1 matching 8 bases. The trim removed 4 bases at V and 4 bases at J, leaving 12 bases unmatched. The germline V gene encodes CDR1 SGHNT and CDR2 YYREEE (reference sequence). This CDR3 comprises 16 residues. This CDR3 reads CASSDLTTGVGETQYF. The CDR3 bases are TGTGCCAGCAGCGATCTTACGACAGGGGTCGGAGAGACCCAGTACTTC.

V is TRBV19 and J is TRBJ1-5, with TRBD1 identical over 8 bases. The CDR3 has 16 residues. The germline V gene encodes CDR1 LNHDA and CDR2 SQIVND (reference sequence). V trimming: 2 bases; J trimming: 4 bases; junction bases outside the gene matches: 7. CDR3 coding DNA: TGTGCCAGTAGTATAAGGGCAGGGGGCTCGAATCAGCCCCAGCATTTT. Amino acid sequence: CASSIRAGGSNQPQHF.

The genes are TRBV5-1 and TRBJ2-3; 8 bases match TRBD1. Trimming at V came to 0 bases and at J to 2 bases, leaving 2 bases not matched to a gene. This CDR3 has 15 residues. Germline V gives CDR1 SGHRS, CDR2 YFSETQ. DNA for the CDR3: TGCGCCAGCAGCTTGGCAGGGGGCGACACAGATACGCAGTATTTT. As protein: CASSLAGGDTDTQYF.

The CDR3 region has the DNA TGTGCCAGCAGCAGGGACAGTCGGTCCCAAGAGACCCAGTACTTC. Translated: CASSRDSRSQETQYF. The chain has TRBV12-1 and TRBJ2-5; TRBD1 is the table's D call and was not checked against the DNA. TRBV12-1 is termed a pseudogene. The CDR3 is 15 amino acids.

The genes are TRBV27 and TRBJ1-2; 8 bases fit TRBD1. CDR3 size: 14 residues. V gave up 2 bases and J gave up 3 bases; unmatched junction bases: 2. Looked up from germline, CDR1 is MNHEY and CDR2 is SMNVEV (reference sequence). The CDR3 DNA is TGTGCCAGCAGTTTACAGGGGGCTCACTATGGCTACACCTTC. Amino acids: CASSLQGAHYGYTF.

The chain recombines TRBV25-1 with TRBJ1-3; D might be TRBD1 (5 bases). Trimming removed 1 base from V and 4 bases from J, with 11 bases in between. Germline lookup yields CDR1 MGHDK and CDR2 SYGVNS. The CDR3 is 15 residues long. The CDR3 DNA reads as TGTGCCAGCAGTGAATCAGGGAGGCCCGGAAACACCATATATTTT. Encoded protein: CASSESGRPGNTIYF.

The V gene is TRBV5-1, the J gene TRBJ1-4; TRBD1 might be the D (5 bases). The CDR3 loop spans 14 amino acids. V dropped 7 bases and J dropped 3 bases, with 13 bases sitting between them. Per germline, CDR1 SGHRS and CDR2 YFSETQ. The CDR3 spells CASGRGVSNEKLFF. CDR3 nucleotide sequence: TGCGCCAGCGGACGGGGCGTTTCTAATGAAAAACTGTTTTTT.

This chain's CDR3 is CASSLTTGVYGYTF. CDR3 DNA: TGTGCCAGCAGCCTCACGACAGGAGTATATGGCTACACCTTC. This chain joins TRBV11-2 and TRBJ1-2, with D possibly TRBD1 on 6 matching bases. V lost 5 bases to trimming and J lost 5 bases, with 15 bases between them. The CDR3 is 14 residues long. The germline V gene has CDR1 SGHAT and CDR2 FQNNGV.

The V gene is TRBV7-9, the J gene TRBJ2-1; the D is unclear. CDR1 SEHNR and CDR2 FQNEAQ come from the germline V gene (reference sequence). This CDR3 is 15 amino acids long. V lost 3 bases and J lost 0, with 9 bases in between. DNA of the CDR3: TGTGCCAGCAGCTTTGGGCGTAGCTCCTACAATGAGCAGTTCTTC. This gives the protein CASSFGRSSYNEQFF.

This chain links TRBV2 with TRBJ2-7; D remains unclear. This CDR3 region has 11 residues. Between the trimmed V and J ends, which lost 8 bases and 0 bases, there was a span of 5 bases. Germline V gene lookup returns CDR1 SNHLY and CDR2 FYNNEI. The CDR3 here is CASGVSYEQYF. Here the CDR3 DNA reads TGTGCCAGCGGGGTCTCCTACGAGCAGTACTTC.

V and J are TRBV7-6 and TRBJ2-1, with 12 bases lining up with TRBD1. J gave up 5 bases and V 3 bases, and 5 bases lay outside the gene matches. This CDR3 contains 16 residues. Looked up from germline, CDR1 is SGHVS and CDR2 is FNYEAQ. CDR3 in amino acids: CASSFGTGGLNNEQFF. The CDR3 DNA follows: TGTGCCAGCAGCTTCGGGACAGGGGGCTTGAACAATGAGCAGTTCTTC.

The chain employs TRBV7-8 and TRBJ2-2; TRBD1 aligns across 11 bases. Germline loops: CDR1 SGHVS, CDR2 FQNEAQ. CDR3 size: 14 residues. Losses at the gene ends were 4 bases for V and 6 bases for J; bases not matched to a gene: 1. CDR3: CASSWTGGSGELFF. The CDR3 DNA reads TGTGCCAGCAGCTGGACAGGGGGCTCCGGGGAGCTGTTTTTT.

The chain employs TRBV28 and TRBJ2-2, with D tentatively TRBD1 (5 bases). CDR3 length: 16 residues. The ends were cut back, 2 bases at V and 4 bases at J, with 14 bases in the middle. CDR1 is MDHEN and CDR2 is SYDVKM in the germline V gene. The CDR3 loop reads CASSLIGALSTGELFF. In DNA form, the CDR3 reads TGTGCCAGCAGTTTAATTGGGGCCCTGTCCACCGGGGAGCTGTTTTTT. Full variable domain (outside the CDR3, taken from reference TRBV28 and TRBJ2-2): DVKVTQSSRYLVKRTGEKVFLECVQDMDHENMFWYRQDPGLGLRLIYFSYDVKMKEKGDIPEGYSVSREKKERFSLILESASTNQTSMYLCASSLIGALSTGELFFGEGSRLTVL.

The rearrangement uses TRBV10-3 and TRBJ2-5; TRBD1 agrees at 10 bases. V lost 6 bases to trimming and J lost 5 bases; unmatched junction nucleotides: 18. This CDR3 comprises 18 residues. The germline V gene encodes CDR1 ENHRY and CDR2 SYGVKD. CDR3 in DNA: TGTGCCATCAGCGGAGACAGGGGGCAGGGGCCAGGCGGGGAGACCCAGTACTTC. Protein: CAISGDRGQGPGGETQYF.